The T cell receptor (beta chain) described here comes from a study of blood T cell repertoires in COVID-19. Study-level background: There were acute and convalescent COVID-19 samples, and they came from the United States, Italy and Spain. The cDNA or gDNA used as material had been derived from T cells, B-cell-depleted T cells, or PBMCs.

CDR3 length: 15 amino acids. Germline assignment: CDR1 LGHDT and CDR2 YNNKEL (reference sequence). With V trimmed by 2 bases and J by 6 bases, 6 bases remained unmatched. Authors' analysis steps: Quantification of nucleated cells was approximated via reference gene primer amplification. The data were produced by immunoSEQ multiplex PCR, yet TCRdb's version contains in-frame clones alone and is incomplete. The DNA was the basis for D and trimming; V, J and clone size are from that table. The sample has 130,000 or so clones; around 81% are singletons. The chain combines TRBV3-1 (or the pseudogene TRBV3-2) with TRBJ2-1; TRBD2 matches at 8 bases. This clonotype was obtained from a woman in her sixties or seventies with active or convalescent COVID-19. What was sequenced was peripheral blood. The DNA for the CDR3 is TGTGCCAGCAGCCAAAGCGGGAGCAATCGCAATGAGCAGTTCTTC. Protein: CASSQSGSNRNEQFF.